Each of the 16 T cell receptor beta chains below was sequenced from the same sample in a study of CD8 T cells in ankylosing spondylitis. TCRdb reanalysed the 5' RACE reads using MiXCR and keeps one entry per CDR3 protein. The repertoire consists of about 140,000 distinct CDR3 sequences, with 25% to 35% occurring once and the leading ten covering 6%. The sequenced material came from synovial fluid, either unsorted or a sorted T cell fraction (not recorded which). Source of these receptors: a male donor with ankylosing spondylitis.

This clonotype was seen at least ten times. This chain connects TRBV4-1 to TRBJ2-7; TRBD1 agrees at 12 bases. This CDR3 is built from 16 residues. CDR1 is MGHRA and CDR2 is YSYEKL in the germline V gene. With V trimmed by 1 base and J by 7 bases, 8 bases remained unmatched. The DNA for the CDR3 is TGCGCCAGCAGCCAAGGTCGAGGGACAGGGGGCTGGGAGCAGTACTTC. It encodes CASSQGRGTGGWEQYF.

The chain carries TRBV10-3 and TRBJ2-1; 8 bases agree with TRBD1. Per the germline V gene, CDR1 is ENHRY and CDR2 is SYGVKD. J lost 5 bases, V lost 6 bases, and 6 bases had no gene match. This CDR3 comprises 14 residues. The CDR3 bases are TGTGCCATCAGGGAGACAGGGGCCAACAATGAGCAGTTCTTC. Its translation: CAIRETGANNEQFF.

The chain carries TRBV20-1 and TRBJ2-6; unclear D gene. The CDR3 runs 16 residues. V was cut by 3 bases and J by 0 bases, with 12 bases left in between. The germline V gene has CDR1 DFQATT and CDR2 SNEGSKA (reference sequence). The CDR3 coding sequence is TGCAGTGCTAGTCCAGGCCCGAGCTCTGGGGCCAACGTCCTGACTTTC. Translation: CSASPGPSSGANVLTF.

This clonotype showed up just a few times. This rearrangement joins TRBV5-5 to TRBJ2-5, with 8 bases matching TRBD2. Germline V gene data show CDR1 as SGHKS and CDR2 as YYEKEE (reference sequence). V dropped 4 bases and J dropped 7; count of bases not matched to a gene: 12. This CDR3 has 15 amino acids. CDR3 region: CASSQEDKRGRTQYF. The CDR3 nucleotides read TGTGCCAGCAGCCAAGAAGATAAGCGGGGGAGGACCCAGTACTTC. The whole variable domain, remainder taken from reference TRBV5-5 and TRBJ2-5, is DAGVTQSPTHLIKTRGQQVTLRCSPISGHKSVSWYQQVLGQGPQFIFQYYEKEERGRGNFPDRFSARQFPNYSSELNVNALLLGDSALYLCASSQEDKRGRTQYFGPGTRLLVL.

This clonotype was counted ten times or more. This chain uses TRBV27 with TRBJ2-4; no clear D. The CDR3 has 16 residues. The V end lost 0 bases, the J end lost 0 bases, and 9 bases lay between the germline ends. Per the germline V gene, CDR1 is MNHEY and CDR2 is SMNVEV (reference sequence). CDR3: CASSLSFGLAKNIQYF. CDR3 coding DNA: TGTGCCAGCAGTTTATCGTTCGGGCTAGCCAAAAACATTCAGTACTTC.

The chain is built from TRBV21-1 and TRBJ2-2. TRBV21-1 counts as a pseudogene. The CDR3 has 14 amino acids. The CDR3 region has the DNA TGTGCCAGCAATCGTCCAGAACACGCCGGGGAGCTGTTTTTT. Protein: CASNRPEHAGELFF.

This clonotype was seen a few times. This chain uses TRBV7-3 with TRBJ2-2; D is undetermined. The CDR3 is 13 amino acids. Germline loops: CDR1 SGHTA, CDR2 FQGTGA. V dropped 5 bases and J dropped 2 bases, with 6 bases sitting between them. The CDR3 DNA is TGTGCCAGCAGCCACCAAAACACCGGGGAGCTGTTTTTT. Amino acid sequence: CASSHQNTGELFF.

This clonotype was observed a handful of times. The rearrangement links TRBV6-1 to TRBJ2-2; D not certain. The CDR3 runs to 14 residues. Germline V gene sequence: CDR1 MNHNS, CDR2 SASEGT. Trimming stripped 5 bases from V and 3 bases from J, with 10 bases between. CDR3: CASSRRGDTGELFF. CDR3 in DNA: TGTGCCAGCAGTCGCCGTGGGGACACCGGGGAGCTGTTTTTT.

This chain joins TRBV6-2 or TRBV6-3 and TRBJ2-7, with D possibly being TRBD2 (5 bases). CDR1 and CDR2 from the germline V gene are MNHEY and SVGEGT. V gave up 5 bases and J gave up 0 bases, with 8 bases separating them. The CDR3 consists of 13 residues. This CDR3 is CASSVGSSYEQYF. The CDR3 nucleotides are TGTGCCAGCAGTGTGGGGAGCTCCTACGAGCAGTACTTC.

Ten or more counts support this clonotype. This sequence joins TRBV12-3 or TRBV12-4 and TRBJ1-2; 9 bases are a match to TRBD1. V shed 5 bases, J shed 8 bases, and the junction held 6 bases outside the gene matches. The CDR3 is made up of 13 amino acids. The DNA of the CDR3 is TGTGCCAGCAGTCTATCCGGGACAGGGGGCTACACCTTC. Its translation is CASSLSGTGGYTF.

The V and J genes are TRBV3-1 and TRBJ2-1; D remains unclear. Trimming removed 0 bases from V and 7 bases from J, with 16 bases in between. Looked up from germline, CDR1 is LGHDT and CDR2 is YNNKEL (reference sequence). There are 16 residues in the CDR3. CDR3 amino acids: CASSQERGIGVNEQFF. The CDR3 DNA reads as TGTGCCAGCAGCCAAGAGCGCGGAATCGGAGTGAATGAGCAGTTCTTC.

The chain has TRBV20-1 and TRBJ2-7; 9 bases align to TRBD1. The CDR3 has 12 residues. Germline V gene data show CDR1 as DFQATT and CDR2 as SNEGSKA (reference sequence). J gave up 6 bases and V 6 bases, and 6 bases lay outside the gene matches. The CDR3: CSAPGQGVEQYF. DNA of the CDR3: TGCAGTGCACCGGGACAGGGAGTCGAGCAGTACTTC.

The chain has TRBV5-1 and TRBJ2-2; a weak D match, TRBD1 (5 bases). Trimming cost V 2 bases and J 7 bases, with 12 bases left between them. Germline CDR1 is SGHRS and CDR2 is YFSETQ. This CDR3 has 14 amino acids. CDR3 DNA sequence: TGCGCCAGCAGCTTTTCGACAGAAATCGGGGAGCTGTTTTTT. Translating gives CASSFSTEIGELFF.

This clonotype was seen more than once but under ten times. CDR3 amino acids: CASSQVAEGGRNIQYF. The CDR3 DNA follows: TGTGCCAGCAGCCAAGTAGCGGAGGGGGGGCGAAACATTCAGTACTTC. The rearrangement uses TRBV4-2 and TRBJ2-4; the D gene is possibly TRBD2 (7 bases). The V end was cut by 1 base, the J end by 6 bases, with 16 bases between. The germline V gene encodes CDR1 LGHNA and CDR2 YNFKEQ. The CDR3 covers 16 residues.

This clonotype rates as large. The V call is TRBV29-1, the J call TRBJ2-5, with 9 bases matching TRBD2. The germline gives CDR1 SQVTM, CDR2 ANQGSEA. CDR3 length: 15 amino acids. The trim removed 6 bases at V and 2 bases at J, leaving 10 bases unmatched. The CDR3 sequence is CSVLRGTSQQETQYF. The CDR3 DNA reads TGCAGCGTGCTCCGGGGGACTAGCCAACAAGAGACCCAGTACTTC.

J is TRBJ1-4 and V is TRBV5-5; D is perhaps TRBD1 (6 bases). Deletions cut 1 base from V and 8 bases from J, with 15 bases between. This CDR3 is built from 15 residues. The germline gives CDR1 SGHKS, CDR2 YYEKEE (reference sequence). The CDR3 DNA reads as TGTGCCAGCAGCTTGTGGGGGGACACAGGGGAAAAACTGTTTTTT. Translation: CASSLWGDTGEKLFF.